The 10 T cell receptor beta chains reported below all come from one sample, sequenced in a study of blood T cell repertoires in COVID-19. The repertoire was sequenced with immunoSEQ multiplex PCR; TCRdb's copy has only in-frame clones and lacks some. The sample consists of approximately 260,000 clones, approximately 92% of them appearing once. Material: peripheral blood. These receptors were obtained from a middle-aged woman who had recovered from COVID-19.

This clone appeared once. The chain combines TRBV24-1 with TRBJ1-4, with D maybe TRBD1 (5 bases). The germline V and J ends were trimmed by 5 bases and 4 bases, with 13 bases remaining between them. CDR3 length: 15 amino acids. From germline, CDR1 is KGHDR and CDR2 SFDVKD. CDR3 in amino acids: CATSVRQGINEKLFF. CDR3 DNA: TGTGCCACCAGTGTTAGGCAGGGCATTAATGAAAAACTGTTTTTT.

The chain combines TRBV5-6 with TRBJ2-1, with TRBD2 as a possible D gene (5 bases). V lost 0 bases, J lost 9 bases, and 10 bases lay in between. Germline CDR1 reads SGHDT; CDR2 reads YYEEEE. This CDR3 spans 13 amino acids. CDR3 amino acids: CASSLGREGEQFF. The CDR3 nucleotides read TGTGCCAGCAGCTTGGGACGGGAAGGTGAGCAGTTCTTC.

The rearrangement joins TRBV18 to TRBJ2-7; unclear D gene. This CDR3 has 13 residues. V gave up 0 bases and J gave up 0 bases, with 3 bases separating them. The germline V gene encodes CDR1 KGHSH and CDR2 LQKENI. DNA of the CDR3: TGTGCCAGCTCACCACCTCACTCCTACGAGCAGTACTTC. Encoded protein: CASSPPHSYEQYF.

V and J are TRBV5-5 and TRBJ2-7; D is possibly TRBD2 (5 bases). This CDR3 comprises 14 residues. V was trimmed by 2 bases and J by 7 bases, leaving 16 bases between them. The germline V gene encodes CDR1 SGHKS and CDR2 YYEKEE (reference sequence). As DNA, the CDR3 is TGTGCCAGCAGCTTCCGGGCCACGGACTTGGAGCAGTACTTC. Translating gives CASSFRATDLEQYF.

This chain's CDR3 is CASSQGTGLHF. Here the CDR3 DNA reads TGTGCCAGCAGCCAAGGGACAGGACTCCACTTT. The gene calls are TRBV3-1 (or the pseudogene TRBV3-2) and TRBJ1-6; TRBD1 matches 7 bases. With 1 base clipped from V and 16 bases from J, the junction kept 1 base outside the gene matches. The CDR3 spans 11 residues. Germline assignment: CDR1 LGHDT and CDR2 YNNKEL (reference sequence).

V is TRBV3-1 (or the pseudogene TRBV3-2) and J is TRBJ1-3, with 7 bases fitting TRBD1. The CDR3 length is 15 residues. Germline V gene data show CDR1 as LGHDT and CDR2 as YNNKEL (reference sequence). The trim removed 1 base at V and 4 bases at J, leaving 4 bases unmatched. CDR3 sequence (DNA): TGTGCCAGCAGCCAAGTCGGGACAGCCGGAAACACCATATATTTT. It codes for CASSQVGTAGNTIYF.

The CDR3 region has the DNA TGTGCTAGTGATACTACAGGGAACTCTGGAAACACCATATATTTT. This encodes CASDTTGNSGNTIYF. The V call is TRBV12-5, the J call TRBJ1-3, with TRBD1 as a possible D gene (6 bases). Germline CDR1 is LGHNT and CDR2 is FRNRAP. CDR3 length: 15 amino acids. The V end was cut by 7 bases, the J end by 0 bases, with 13 bases between.

This rearrangement joins TRBV19 to TRBJ1-5, with 7 bases aligning to TRBD1. There are 17 residues in the CDR3. CDR1 LNHDA and CDR2 SQIVND come from the germline V gene (reference sequence). The ends lost 3 bases at V and 4 bases at J; junction bases unmatched: 12. The DNA of the CDR3 is TGTGCCAGTAGTATGGAGACAGGGATTGATGGGAATCAGCCCCAGCATTTT. Translation gives CASSMETGIDGNQPQHF.

Here the CDR3 DNA reads TGTGCCATCAGTGAGTCGACAGACCCCAATACCTACAATGAGCAGTTCTTC. Amino acid sequence: CAISESTDPNTYNEQFF. This chain joins TRBV10-3 and TRBJ2-1; a weak D match, TRBD1 (5 bases). Trimming took off 0 bases at V and 2 bases at J, with 14 bases between the two ends. Germline V lookup: CDR1 ENHRY, CDR2 SYGVKD. This CDR3 is built from 17 residues.

This clone was counted a few times. DNA of the CDR3: TGTGCCAGCAGCTCGGGACAGGGGAGGATTGGCACTGAAGCTTTCTTT. Translating it yields CASSSGQGRIGTEAFF. This chain connects TRBV5-4 to TRBJ1-1; 10 bases fit TRBD1. This CDR3 is 16 amino acids long. V gave up 3 bases and J gave up 4 bases; unmatched junction bases: 9. Germline loops: CDR1 SGHNT, CDR2 YYREEE (reference sequence).